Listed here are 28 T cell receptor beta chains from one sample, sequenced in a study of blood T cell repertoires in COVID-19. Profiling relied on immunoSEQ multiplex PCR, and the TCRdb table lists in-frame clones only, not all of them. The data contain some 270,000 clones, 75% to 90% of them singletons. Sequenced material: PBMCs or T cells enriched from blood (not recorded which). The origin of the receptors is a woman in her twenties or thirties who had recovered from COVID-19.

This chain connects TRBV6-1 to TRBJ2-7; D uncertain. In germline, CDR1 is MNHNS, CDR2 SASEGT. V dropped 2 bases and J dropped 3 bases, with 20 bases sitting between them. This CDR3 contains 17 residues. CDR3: CASSEYLAGNAFYEQYF. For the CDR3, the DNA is TGTGCCAGCAGTGAATATCTCGCCGGTAACGCTTTCTACGAGCAGTACTTC.

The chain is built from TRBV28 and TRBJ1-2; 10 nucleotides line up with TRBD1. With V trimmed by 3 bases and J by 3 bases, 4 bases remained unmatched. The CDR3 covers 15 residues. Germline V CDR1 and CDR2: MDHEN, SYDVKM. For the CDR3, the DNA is TGTGCCAGCAGTTTTGGGGACAGGGGACACTATGGCTACACCTTC. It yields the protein CASSFGDRGHYGYTF.

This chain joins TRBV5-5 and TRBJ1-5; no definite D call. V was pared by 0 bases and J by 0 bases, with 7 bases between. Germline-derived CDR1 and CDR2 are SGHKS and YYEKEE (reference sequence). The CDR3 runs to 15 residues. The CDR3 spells CASSLGARSNQPQHF. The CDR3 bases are TGTGCCAGCAGCTTGGGGGCACGTAGCAATCAGCCCCAGCATTTT.

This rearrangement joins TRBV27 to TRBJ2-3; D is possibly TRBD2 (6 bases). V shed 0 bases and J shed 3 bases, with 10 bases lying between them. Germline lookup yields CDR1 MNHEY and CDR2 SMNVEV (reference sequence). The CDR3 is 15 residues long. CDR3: CASSLSWRGTDTQYF. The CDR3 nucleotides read TGTGCCAGCAGTTTATCGTGGAGGGGAACAGATACGCAGTATTTT.

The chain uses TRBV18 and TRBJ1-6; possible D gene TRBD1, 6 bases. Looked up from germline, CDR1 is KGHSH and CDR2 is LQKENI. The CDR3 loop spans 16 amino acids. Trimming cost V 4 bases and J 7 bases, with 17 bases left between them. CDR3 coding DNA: TGTGCCAGCTCACAGAGGACAGACGGCCGGAATTCACCCCTCCACTTT. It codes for CASSQRTDGRNSPLHF.

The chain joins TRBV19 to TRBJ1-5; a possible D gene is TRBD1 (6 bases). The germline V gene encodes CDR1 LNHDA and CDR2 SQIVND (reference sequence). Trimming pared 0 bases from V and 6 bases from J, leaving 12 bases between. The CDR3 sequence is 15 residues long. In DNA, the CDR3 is TGTGCCAGTAGTATAGATTACAGGGCGGGTCAGCCCCAGCATTTT. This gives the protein CASSIDYRAGQPQHF.

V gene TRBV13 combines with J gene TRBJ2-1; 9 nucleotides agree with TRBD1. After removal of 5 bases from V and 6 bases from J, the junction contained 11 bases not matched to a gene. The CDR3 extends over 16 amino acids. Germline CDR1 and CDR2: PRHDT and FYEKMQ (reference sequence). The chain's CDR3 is CASSTRGDRASNEQFF. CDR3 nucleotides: TGTGCCAGCAGCACTAGGGGGGACAGGGCAAGCAATGAGCAGTTCTTC.

The CDR3 region is CASSLVPPGEGPNEQFF. Here the CDR3 DNA reads TGCGCCAGCAGCTTGGTTCCTCCCGGGGAAGGGCCTAATGAGCAGTTCTTC. J is TRBJ2-1 and V is TRBV5-1, with D perhaps matching TRBD2 (5 bases). Germline V gives CDR1 SGHRS, CDR2 YFSETQ. Trimming left V 0 bases short and J 7 bases short, with 20 bases between. The CDR3 has 17 amino acids.

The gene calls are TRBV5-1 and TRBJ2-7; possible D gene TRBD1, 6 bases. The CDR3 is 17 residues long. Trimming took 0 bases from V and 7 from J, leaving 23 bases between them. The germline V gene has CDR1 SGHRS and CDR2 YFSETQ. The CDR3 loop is CASSLAPLGGRVGEQYF. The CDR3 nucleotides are TGCGCCAGCAGCTTGGCCCCGTTAGGGGGAAGGGTGGGGGAGCAGTACTTC.

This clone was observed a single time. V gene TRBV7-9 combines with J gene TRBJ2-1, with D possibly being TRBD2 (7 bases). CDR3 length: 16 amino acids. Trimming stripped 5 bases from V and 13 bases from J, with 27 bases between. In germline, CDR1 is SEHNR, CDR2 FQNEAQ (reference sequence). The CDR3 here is CASSPPWGLAVSQQFF. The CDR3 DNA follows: TGTGCCAGCAGCCCACCGTGGGGGCTAGCGGTTTCCCAACAGTTCTTC.

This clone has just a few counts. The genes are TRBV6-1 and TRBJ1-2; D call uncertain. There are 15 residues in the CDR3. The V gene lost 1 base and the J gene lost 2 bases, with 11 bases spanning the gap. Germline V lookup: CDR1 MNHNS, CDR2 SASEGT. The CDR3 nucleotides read TGTGCCAGCAGTGAAGGGTGGCAGGTAAACTATGGCTACACCTTC. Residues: CASSEGWQVNYGYTF.

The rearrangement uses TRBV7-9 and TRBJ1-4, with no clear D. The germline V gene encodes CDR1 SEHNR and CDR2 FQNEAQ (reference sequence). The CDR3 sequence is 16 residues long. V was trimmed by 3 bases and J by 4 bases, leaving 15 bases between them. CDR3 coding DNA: TGTGCCAGCAGCTTCCTCCCCGGGGAGAATAATGAAAAACTGTTTTTT. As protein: CASSFLPGENNEKLFF.

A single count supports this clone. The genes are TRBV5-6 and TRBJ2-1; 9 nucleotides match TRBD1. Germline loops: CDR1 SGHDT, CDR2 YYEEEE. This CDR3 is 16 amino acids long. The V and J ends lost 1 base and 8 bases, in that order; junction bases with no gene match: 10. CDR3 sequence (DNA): TGTGCCAGCAGCTTGACGAATTCAGGGGACAGGGATGAGCAGTTCTTC. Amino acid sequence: CASSLTNSGDRDEQFF.

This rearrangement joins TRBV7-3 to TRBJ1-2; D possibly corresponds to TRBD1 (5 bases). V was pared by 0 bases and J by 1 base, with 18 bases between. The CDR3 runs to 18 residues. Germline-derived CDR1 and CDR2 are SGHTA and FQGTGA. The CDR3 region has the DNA TGTGCCAGCAGCTTAACCGGGGGAAGGAGTACTTTTAACTATGGCTACACCTTC. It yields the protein CASSLTGGRSTFNYGYTF.

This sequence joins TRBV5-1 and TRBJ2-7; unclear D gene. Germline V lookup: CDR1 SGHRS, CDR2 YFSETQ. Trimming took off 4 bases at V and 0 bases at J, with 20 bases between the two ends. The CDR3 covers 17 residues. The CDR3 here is CASSAFFSGSDSYEQYF. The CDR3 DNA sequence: TGCGCCAGCAGCGCCTTCTTCTCGGGTTCCGACTCCTACGAGCAGTACTTC.

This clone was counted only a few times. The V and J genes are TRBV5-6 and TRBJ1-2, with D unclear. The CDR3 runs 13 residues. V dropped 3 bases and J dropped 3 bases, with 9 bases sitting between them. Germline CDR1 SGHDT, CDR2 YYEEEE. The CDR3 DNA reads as TGTGCCAGCAGCTCGCGGGGATACTATGGCTACACCTTC. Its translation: CASSSRGYYGYTF.

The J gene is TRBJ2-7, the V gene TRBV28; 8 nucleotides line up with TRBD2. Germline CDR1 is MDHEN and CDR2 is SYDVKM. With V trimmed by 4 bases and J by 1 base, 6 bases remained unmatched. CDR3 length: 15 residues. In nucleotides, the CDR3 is TGTGCCAGCAGTTCCCCGGGAGGGGGATCCTACGAGCAGTACTTC. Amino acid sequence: CASSSPGGGSYEQYF.

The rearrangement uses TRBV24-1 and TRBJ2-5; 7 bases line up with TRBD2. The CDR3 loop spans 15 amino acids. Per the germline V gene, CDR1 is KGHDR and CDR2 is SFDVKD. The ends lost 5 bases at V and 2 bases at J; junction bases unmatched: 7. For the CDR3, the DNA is TGTGCCACCAGTGGAAGCGGGAAATTGCAAGAGACCCAGTACTTC. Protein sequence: CATSGSGKLQETQYF.

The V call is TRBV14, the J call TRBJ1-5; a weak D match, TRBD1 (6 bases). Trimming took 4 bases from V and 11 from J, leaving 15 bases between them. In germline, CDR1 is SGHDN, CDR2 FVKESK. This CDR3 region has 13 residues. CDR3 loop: CASSLGGALTQHF. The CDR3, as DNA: TGTGCCAGCAGCCTCGGGGGGGCGTTGACCCAGCATTTT. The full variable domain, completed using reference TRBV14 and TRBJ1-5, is EAGVTQFPSHSVIEKGQTVTLRCDPISGHDNLYWYRRVMGKEIKFLLHFVKESKQDESGMPNNRFLAERTGGTYSTLKVQPAELEDSGVYFCASSLGGALTQHFGDGTRLSIL.

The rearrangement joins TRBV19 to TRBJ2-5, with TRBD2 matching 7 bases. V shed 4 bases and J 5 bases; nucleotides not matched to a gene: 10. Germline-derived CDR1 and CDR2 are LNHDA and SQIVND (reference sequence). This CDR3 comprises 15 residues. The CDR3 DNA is TGTGCCAGTAGTACCCCGTCGGTTAGCGGGGAGACCCAGTACTTC. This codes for CASSTPSVSGETQYF. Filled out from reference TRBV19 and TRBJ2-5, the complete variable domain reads DGGITQSPKYLFRKEGQNVTLSCEQNLNHDAMYWYRQDPGQGLRLIYYSQIVNDFQKGDIAEGYSVSREKKESFPLTVTSAQKNPTAFYLCASSTPSVSGETQYFGPGTRLLVL.

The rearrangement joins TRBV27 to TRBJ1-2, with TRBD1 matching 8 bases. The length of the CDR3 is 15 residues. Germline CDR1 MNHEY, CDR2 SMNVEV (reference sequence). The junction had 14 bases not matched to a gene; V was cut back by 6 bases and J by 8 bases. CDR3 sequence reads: CASSSLPTGAQGYTF. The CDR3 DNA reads TGTGCCAGCAGCTCCCTTCCGACAGGGGCTCAGGGCTACACCTTC.

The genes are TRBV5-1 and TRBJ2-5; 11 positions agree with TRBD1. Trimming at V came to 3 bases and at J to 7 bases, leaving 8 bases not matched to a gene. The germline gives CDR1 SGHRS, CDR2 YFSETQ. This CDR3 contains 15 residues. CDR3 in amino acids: CASSWDGQGAGTQYF. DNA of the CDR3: TGCGCCAGCAGCTGGGACGGACAGGGGGCCGGGACCCAGTACTTC. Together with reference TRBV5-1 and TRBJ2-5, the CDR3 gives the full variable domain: KAGVTQTPRYLIKTRGQQVTLSCSPISGHRSVSWYQQTPGQGLQFLFEYFSETQRNKGNFPGRFSGRQFSNSRSEMNVSTLELGDSALYLCASSWDGQGAGTQYFGPGTRLLVL.

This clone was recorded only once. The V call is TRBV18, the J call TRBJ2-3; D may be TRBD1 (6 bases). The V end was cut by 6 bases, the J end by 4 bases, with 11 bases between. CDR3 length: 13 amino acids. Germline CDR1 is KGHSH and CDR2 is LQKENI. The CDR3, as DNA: TGTGCCAGCTCGCGTCAGGGGTCAGATACGCAGTATTTT. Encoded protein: CASSRQGSDTQYF.

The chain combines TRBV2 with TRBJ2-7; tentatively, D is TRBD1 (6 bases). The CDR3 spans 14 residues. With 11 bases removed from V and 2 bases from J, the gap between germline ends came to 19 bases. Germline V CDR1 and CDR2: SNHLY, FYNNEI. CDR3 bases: TGTGCCGCCCAGCCGGGACACGGAGCCTACGAGCAGTACTTC. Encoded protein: CAAQPGHGAYEQYF. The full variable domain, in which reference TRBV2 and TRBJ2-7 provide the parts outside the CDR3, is EPEVTQTPSHQVTQMGQEVILRCVPISNHLYFYWYRQILGQKVEFLVSFYNNEISEKSEIFDDQFSVERPDGSNFTLKIRSTKLEDSAMYFCAAQPGHGAYEQYFGPGTRLTVT.

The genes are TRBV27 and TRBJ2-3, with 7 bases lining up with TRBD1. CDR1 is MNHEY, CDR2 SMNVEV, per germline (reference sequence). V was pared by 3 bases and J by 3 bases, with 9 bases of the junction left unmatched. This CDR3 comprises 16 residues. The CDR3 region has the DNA TGTGCCAGCAGTTTGAGGGGGCGCGTTGGGACAGATACGCAGTATTTT. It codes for CASSLRGRVGTDTQYF.

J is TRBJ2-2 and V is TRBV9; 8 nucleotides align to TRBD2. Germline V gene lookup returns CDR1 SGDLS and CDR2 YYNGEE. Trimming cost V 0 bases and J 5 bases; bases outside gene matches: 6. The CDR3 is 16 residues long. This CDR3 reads CASSVAWVAGTGELFF. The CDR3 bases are TGTGCCAGCAGCGTAGCTTGGGTAGCGGGGACCGGGGAGCTGTTTTTT.

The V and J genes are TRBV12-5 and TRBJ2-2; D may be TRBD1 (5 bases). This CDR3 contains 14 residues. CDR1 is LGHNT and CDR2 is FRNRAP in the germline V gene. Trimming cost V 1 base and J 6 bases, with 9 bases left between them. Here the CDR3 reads CASGLGVGAGELFF. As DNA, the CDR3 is TGTGCTAGTGGTTTGGGGGTAGGGGCCGGGGAGCTGTTTTTT.

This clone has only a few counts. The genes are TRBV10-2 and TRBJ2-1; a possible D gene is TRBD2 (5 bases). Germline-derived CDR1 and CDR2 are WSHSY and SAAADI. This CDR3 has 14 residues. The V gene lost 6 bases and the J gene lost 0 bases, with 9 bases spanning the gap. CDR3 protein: CASRLASSYNEQFF. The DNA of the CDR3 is TGCGCCAGCAGGTTAGCGAGCTCCTACAATGAGCAGTTCTTC.